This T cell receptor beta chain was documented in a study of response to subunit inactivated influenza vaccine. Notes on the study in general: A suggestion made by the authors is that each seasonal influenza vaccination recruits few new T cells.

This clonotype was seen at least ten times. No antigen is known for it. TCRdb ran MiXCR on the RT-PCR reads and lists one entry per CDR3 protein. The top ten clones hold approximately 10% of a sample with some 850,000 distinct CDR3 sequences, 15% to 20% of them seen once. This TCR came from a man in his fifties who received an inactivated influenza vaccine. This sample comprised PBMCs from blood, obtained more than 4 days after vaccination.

The CDR3 bases are TGTGCCAGCAGCTTAGGGAGGGCGTCGAGCACTGAAGCTTTCTTT. This translates into CASSLGRASSTEAFF. The chain carries TRBV7-2 and TRBJ1-1; D gene ambiguous. V shed 1 base and J shed 4 bases, with 13 bases lying between them. The germline CDR1 and CDR2 sequences are SGHTA and FQGNSA. The CDR3 sequence is 15 residues long.